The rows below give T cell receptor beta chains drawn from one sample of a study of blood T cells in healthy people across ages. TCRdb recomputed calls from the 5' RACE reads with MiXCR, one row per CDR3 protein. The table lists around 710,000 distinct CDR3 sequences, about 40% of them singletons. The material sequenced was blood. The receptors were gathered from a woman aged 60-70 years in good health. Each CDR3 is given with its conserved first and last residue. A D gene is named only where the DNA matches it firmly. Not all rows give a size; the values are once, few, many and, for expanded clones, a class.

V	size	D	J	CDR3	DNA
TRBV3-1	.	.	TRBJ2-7	CASSQDWGADEQYF	TGTGCCAGCAGCCAAGATTGGGGGGCGGACGAGCAGTACTTC
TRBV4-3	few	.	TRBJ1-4	CASSQDYGNNEKLFF	TGCGCCAGCAGCCAAGATTATGGAAATAATGAAAAACTGTTTTTT
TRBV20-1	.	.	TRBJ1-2	CSASDGSPYGYTF	TGCAGTGCTAGTGACGGTTCTCCCTATGGCTACACCTTC
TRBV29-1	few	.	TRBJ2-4	CSVARQTLAKNIQYF	TGCAGCGTTGCCCGACAGACCTTAGCCAAAAACATTCAGTACTTC
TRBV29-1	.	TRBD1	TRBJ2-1	CSVETRGHYNEQFF	TGCAGCGTTGAAACTAGGGGGCACTACAATGAGCAGTTCTTC
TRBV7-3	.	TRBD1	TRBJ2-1	CASGSPVGTGSANEQFF	TGTGCCAGCGGCTCCCCCGTCGGGACAGGGTCTGCGAATGAGCAGTTCTTC
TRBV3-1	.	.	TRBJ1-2	CASSQAGYGYTF	TGTGCCAGCAGCCAAGCAGGATATGGCTACACCTTC
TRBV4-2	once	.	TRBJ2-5	CTSSQDPITGLETQYF	TGTACCAGCAGCCAAGACCCCATTACAGGTTTGGAGACCCAGTACTTC
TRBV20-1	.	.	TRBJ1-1	CSARDQRGVTEAFF	TGCAGTGCTAGAGATCAAAGGGGTGTGACTGAAGCTTTCTTT
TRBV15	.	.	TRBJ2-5	CATSRDPGGETQYF	TGTGCCACCAGCAGAGATCCCGGAGGAGAGACCCAGTACTTC
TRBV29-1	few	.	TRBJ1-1	CSVISPGSWNTEAFF	TGCAGCGTTATATCGCCGGGTTCCTGGAACACTGAAGCTTTCTTT
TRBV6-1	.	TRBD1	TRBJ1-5	CASMWDRGNQPQHF	TGTGCCAGCATGTGGGACAGGGGCAATCAGCCCCAGCATTTT
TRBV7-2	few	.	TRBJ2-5	CASSFHGIEETQYF	TGTGCCAGCAGCTTTCACGGGATCGAAGAGACCCAGTACTTC
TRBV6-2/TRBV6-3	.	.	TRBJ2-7	CASSYSSNGGYEQYF	TGTGCCAGCAGTTACTCGTCTAACGGGGGCTACGAGCAGTACTTC
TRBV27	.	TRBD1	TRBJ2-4	CASLSRDRNIQYF	TGTGCCAGCTTAAGCCGGGACAGAAACATTCAGTACTTC
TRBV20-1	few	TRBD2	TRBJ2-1	CSARSGTWIYNEQFF	TGCAGTGCTCGAAGCGGGACTTGGATTTACAATGAGCAGTTCTTC
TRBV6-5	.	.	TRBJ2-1	CASSYEGGGRWNEQFF	TGTGCCAGCAGTTACGAAGGTGGCGGAAGGTGGAATGAGCAGTTCTTC
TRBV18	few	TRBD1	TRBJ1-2	CASSTRTGGNYGYTF	TGTGCCAGCTCAACCCGGACAGGGGGCAACTATGGCTACACCTTC
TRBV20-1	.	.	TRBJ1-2	CSAFLYGYTF	TGCAGTGCTTTTCTCTATGGCTACACCTTC
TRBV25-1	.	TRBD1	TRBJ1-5	CASSESGGRSNQPQHF	TGTGCCAGCAGTGAATCAGGGGGCCGGAGCAATCAGCCCCAGCATTTT
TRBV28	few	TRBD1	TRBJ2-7	CASSLETGGREQYF	TGTGCCAGCAGTTTAGAGACAGGGGGGCGCGAGCAGTACTTC
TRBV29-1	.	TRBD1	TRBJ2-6	CSVAWTGGSGANVLTF	TGCAGCGTTGCATGGACAGGGGGCTCTGGGGCCAACGTCCTGACTTTC
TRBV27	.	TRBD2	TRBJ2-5	CASSVTSGGGETQYF	TGTGCCAGCAGTGTGACTAGCGGGGGAGGAGAGACCCAGTACTTC
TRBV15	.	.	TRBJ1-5	CATSRSIGRWGNQPQHF	TGTGCCACCAGCAGATCAATTGGGCGCTGGGGAAATCAGCCCCAGCATTTT
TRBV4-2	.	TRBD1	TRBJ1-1	CASSLGTGGNQGEAFF	TGTGCCAGCAGCCTCGGGACAGGGGGCAATCAGGGTGAAGCTTTCTTT
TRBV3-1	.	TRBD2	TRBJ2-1	CASSQDTNGRDYNEQFF	TGTGCCAGCAGCCAAGATACTAACGGGAGGGATTACAATGAGCAGTTCTTC
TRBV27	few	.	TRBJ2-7	CASSSGTGEQYF	TGTGCCAGCAGTTCCGGGACCGGAGAGCAGTACTTC
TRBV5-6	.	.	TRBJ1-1	CASSLDKGRDTEAFF	TGTGCCAGCAGCTTAGATAAGGGGCGCGACACTGAAGCTTTCTTT
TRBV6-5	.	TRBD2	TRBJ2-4	CASSLGLTVPNNEQYF	TGTGCCAGCAGTCTGGGACTAACCGTACCAAACAATGAGCAGTACTTC
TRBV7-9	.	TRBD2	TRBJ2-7	CASGGSHSSYEQYF	TGTGCCAGCGGCGGGAGCCATAGCTCCTACGAGCAGTACTTC
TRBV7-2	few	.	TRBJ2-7	CASSPGTPPYEQYF	TGTGCCAGCAGCCCAGGGACGCCACCCTACGAGCAGTACTTC
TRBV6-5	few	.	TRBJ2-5	CASSYSGRAETQYF	TGTGCCAGCAGTTACTCTGGGCGGGCTGAGACCCAGTACTTC
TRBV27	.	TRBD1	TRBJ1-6	CASGGQYNSPLHF	TGTGCCAGTGGGGGACAGTATAATTCACCCCTCCACTTT
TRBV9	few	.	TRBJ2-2	CASSVLQNTGELFF	TGTGCCAGCAGCGTATTACAGAACACCGGGGAGCTGTTTTTT
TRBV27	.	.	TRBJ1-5	CASGHPAGSNQPQHF	TGTGCCAGCGGACATCCAGCGGGGAGCAATCAGCCCCAGCATTTT
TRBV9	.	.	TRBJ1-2	CASSVGAEYGHTF	TGTGCCAGCAGCGTAGGGGCAGAATATGGCCACACCTTC
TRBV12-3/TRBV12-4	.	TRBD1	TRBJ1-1	CASTAGTGNTEAFF	TGTGCCAGCACCGCCGGGACAGGGAACACTGAAGCTTTCTTT
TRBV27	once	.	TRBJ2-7	CASSLKGVAYYEQYF	TGTGCCAGCAGTTTAAAGGGAGTAGCGTACTACGAGCAGTACTTC
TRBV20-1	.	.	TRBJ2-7	CSARGLDYGLGTYEQYF	TGCAGTGCTAGAGGTTTGGACTATGGCCTAGGCACCTACGAGCAGTACTTC
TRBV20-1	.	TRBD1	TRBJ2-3	CSARTGTGDPTDTQYF	TGCAGTGCTAGGACCGGGACAGGGGATCCCACAGATACGCAGTATTTT
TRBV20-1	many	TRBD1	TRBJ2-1	CSANRGTGGVNEQFF	TGCAGTGCTAATAGGGGGACAGGGGGTGTGAATGAGCAGTTCTTC
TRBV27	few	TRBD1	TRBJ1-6	CASSSTPGQGPSPLHF	TGTGCCAGCAGTTCAACACCGGGACAGGGCCCCTCACCCCTCCACTTT
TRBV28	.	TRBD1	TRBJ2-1	CASRWDRGLWEQFF	TGTGCCAGCAGGTGGGACAGGGGGCTTTGGGAGCAGTTCTTC
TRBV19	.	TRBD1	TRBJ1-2	CASSHRQGAYGYTF	TGTGCCAGTAGTCACCGACAGGGTGCCTATGGCTACACCTTC
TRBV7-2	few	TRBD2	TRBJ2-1	CASSSSGGDSYNEQFF	TGTGCCAGCAGCTCCAGCGGGGGTGACTCCTACAATGAGCAGTTCTTC
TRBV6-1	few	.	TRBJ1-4	CASCPGGGDNEKLFF	TGTGCCAGCTGCCCCGGGGGAGGGGATAATGAAAAACTGTTTTTT
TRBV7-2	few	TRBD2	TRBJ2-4	CASSSGLAGTRAKNIQYF	TGTGCCAGCAGCTCGGGGCTAGCGGGGACCCGGGCCAAAAACATTCAGTACTTC
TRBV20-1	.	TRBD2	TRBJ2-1	CSASGLAGDNEQFF	TGCAGTGCTAGTGGACTAGCGGGGGACAATGAGCAGTTCTTC
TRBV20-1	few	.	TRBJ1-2	CSASRDTNYGYTF	TGCAGTGCTAGCCGGGACACCAACTATGGCTACACCTTC
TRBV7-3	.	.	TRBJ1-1	CASSFTTMNTEAFF	TGTGCCAGCAGCTTCACCACCATGAACACTGAAGCTTTCTTT
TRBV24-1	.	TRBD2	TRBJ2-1	CATSGREGWFYEQFF	TGTGCCACCAGTGGACGGGAGGGTTGGTTTTATGAGCAGTTCTTC
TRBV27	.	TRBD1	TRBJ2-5	CASSSGTGGETQYF	TGTGCCAGCAGTTCAGGGACAGGGGGCGAGACCCAGTACTTC
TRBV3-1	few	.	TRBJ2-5	CASSTPGTDGETQYF	TGTGCCAGCAGCACCCCAGGGACGGACGGAGAGACCCAGTACTTC
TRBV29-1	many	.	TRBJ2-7	CSVEASSYEQYF	TGCAGCGTTGAAGCGAGCTCCTACGAGCAGTACTTC